One T cell receptor beta chain is described in this entry. The target of this receptor is not known. There are no base qualities to consult, and no much larger clone falls within one base. The protocol used for the library was the immunoSEQ multiplex PCR assay. To provide template for TCR sequencing, every sample had RNA extracted and reverse transcribed into cDNA. SuperScript III was used to make first-strand cDNA, primed with a 2:1 mix of oligo-dT and random hexamers. A synthetic immune receptor repertoire was used to measure amplification bias, and any remaining bias was corrected computationally. Turning to the authors' computational methods: Raw reads were preprocessed to remove errors, and CDR3 was defined by IMGT conventions from the conserved cysteine to phenylalanine. Clonality was calculated as 1 minus Shannon entropy normalized by log2 of the number of productive unique TCRs. Whether each scalp clone was CD4 or CD8 was inferred by checking scalp TCRbeta sequences against the CD4 and CD8 repertoires from sorted blood. In TCRdb, the immuneACCESS table is reduced to in-frame sequences with V and J assigned. These tables do not hold every clone; where another copy was compared, an unresolved V gene accounts for under half, and the others remain unexplained. The DNA gave D and trimming, while V, J and clone size come from that table. Within this sample are 80,000 or so clones, with around 67% of them counted one time only. About a quarter of the sample is taken by the ten largest.

The sample's time point label, in plain terms: 24 weeks on oral tofacitinib. Interpreted using the paper, the treatment or condition label stands for: oral pan-JAK inhibitor, 5-10 mg twice daily. From alopecia areata patients, peripheral blood was collected along with lesional scalp punch biopsies. PBMCs were isolated by density centrifugation and stained for CD3, CD4 and CD8, and CD4+ and CD8+ T cells were sorted on a FACSAria. The data stem from a study of CD8+ T cells in alopecia areata (dated by TCRdb to between 2018 and 2020). About the study as a whole: Treated patients were enrolled in an open-label pilot trial of oral tofacitinib, 5 to 10 mg twice daily, for moderate-to-severe alopecia areata. Patients received tofacitinib for 6 to 18 months and were then followed off drug for 6 months to check for delayed response and recurrence. In treated patients, disease severity was measured using the SALT score, which gives the percentage of scalp surface area affected. The study used high-throughput TCRbeta sequencing to examine T cell clonal expansion in alopecia areata, in both the C3H/HeJ mouse model and human patients. On the human side, TCRbeta sequencing was run on scalp tissue and on sorted CD4+ and CD8+ peripheral blood T cells from healthy controls and from alopecia areata patients with either patchy or totalis/universalis disease. Patients on tofacitinib were biopsied at baseline and after 4 and 24 weeks of treatment, and several of the patients also had a later scalp biopsy. Clonality in the scalp was compared among normal scalp (n=4), patchy alopecia areata scalp (n=8), and alopecia totalis/universalis scalp (n=8). RNA was obtained with the PAXgene miRNA kit for fixed scalp, the miRNeasy kit for PBMCs, and the RNeasy kit for mouse skin. immunoSEQ multiplex PCR using 35 Vbeta forward primers and 13 Jbeta reverse primers was used to amplify TCRbeta CDR3 regions. Points the paper makes about the study in general: Shared TCR sequences between patients were less evident than in mice, which may be partly attributable to HLA diversity in the patient population. Lesional scalp, especially in alopecia totalis/universalis, showed higher clonality and more expanded CD8+ clones than normal scalp, suggesting antigenic drive. During tofacitinib treatment, many expanded lesional clones remained in scalp and blood, and this persistence may partly explain relapse after treatment is stopped. Unlike mouse skin, where gammadelta T cells dominate, normal human skin contains resident alphabeta T cells that get sequenced too, which complicates analysis of the scalp TCR repertoire. Because the treated cohort was small and had just a single nonresponder, larger studies are needed to establish links between baseline CD8+ expansion and response. Scalp clonality and the number of expanded CD8+ clones among the top 100 scalp clones were significantly decreased by tofacitinib.

Based on the germline V gene (reference sequence), the CDR1 and CDR2 sequences are SEHNR and FQNEAQ. The CDR3 numbers 14 residues from cysteine through phenylalanine. Just CDR3 DNA is preserved here, 42 bases in frame from base 1. V is shortened by 0 bases, J by 5 bases, and the region joining them spans 10 bases. The clonotype comes from a human donor with alopecia areata. The V and J segments used are TRBV7-9 and TRBJ2-5, and the D gene may be TRBD1, 5 bases matching. The sample was CD8+ T cells sorted from blood, taken at week 24, from a patient treated with tofacitinib. The CDR3 is CASSLAQGLETQYF. The nucleotide sequence reads TGTGCCAGCAGCTTAGCGCAGGGTCTGGAGACCCAGTACTTC.